These T cell receptor beta chains were read from a single sample in a study. TCRdb used MiXCR to reprocess the 5' RACE reads, holding one entry per CDR3 protein. The sample consists of about 43,000 distinct CDR3 sequences, 29% of them appearing once. Sequencing was carried out using memory CD4+ T cells sorted from a lymph node. The receptor source for this set is a female donor with breast cancer. The CDR3 runs from the conserved cysteine through the conserved F or W. The D gene is left open where the match is weak. Rows give clone size only sometimes, using once, few, many, or a class for an expanded clone.

v_call	cdr3_length	d_call	clone_size	j_call	cdr3_aa	cdr3_nt
TRBV12-3/TRBV12-4	13	TRBD1	-	TRBJ2-7	CASSPDRAYEQYF	TGTGCCAGCAGTCCGGACAGGGCCTACGAGCAGTACTTC
TRBV28	17	TRBD1	-	TRBJ2-1	CASSPPVRDRNSNEQFF	TGTGCCAGCAGTCCCCCCGTCCGGGACAGGAACTCAAATGAGCAGTTCTTC
TRBV24-1	14	-	once	TRBJ2-5	CATSESLERGTQYF	TGTGCCACCAGTGAGTCCCTGGAAAGAGGGACCCAGTACTTC
TRBV5-1	12	-	-	TRBJ2-1	CASSFVGNEQFF	TGTGCCAGCAGCTTTGTTGGGAATGAGCAGTTCTTC
TRBV6-6	14	-	-	TRBJ2-5	CASRPLAAQETQYF	TGTGCCAGCAGGCCGTTAGCGGCCCAAGAGACCCAGTACTTC
TRBV15	16	-	-	TRBJ1-2	CATSRPRDALNYGYTF	TGTGCCACCAGCAGACCGAGGGACGCACTTAACTATGGCTACACCTTC
TRBV12-3/TRBV12-4	15	-	-	TRBJ2-2	CASSFDGGNTGELFF	TGTGCCAGCAGTTTTGACGGAGGAAACACCGGGGAGCTGTTTTTT
TRBV5-6	15	-	few	TRBJ2-1	CASSLPPSAYNEQFF	TGTGCCAGCAGTCTCCCCCCTAGCGCCTACAATGAGCAGTTCTTC
TRBV4-1	15	-	many	TRBJ2-5	CASSHRTGDGRAQYF	TGCGCCAGCAGCCATCGGACCGGGGATGGTAGGGCCCAGTACTTC
TRBV6-2/TRBV6-3	16	TRBD2	few	TRBJ2-3	CASSYLREEYTDTQYF	TGTGCCAGCAGTTACCTACGGGAGGAGTACACAGATACGCAGTATTTT
TRBV20-1	13	-	few	TRBJ1-2	CSARGGDNYGYTF	TGCAGTGCTAGAGGTGGGGACAACTATGGCTACACCTTC
TRBV20-1	15	-	-	TRBJ1-3	CSATSPGRAGNTIYF	TGCAGTGCAACCTCCCCGGGGAGGGCCGGAAACACCATATATTTT
TRBV4-3	13	-	medium-sized	TRBJ1-5	CASSQDRDQPQHF	TGCGCCAGCAGCCAAGACAGGGATCAGCCCCAGCATTTT
TRBV4-2	16	TRBD1	-	TRBJ1-5	CASSETRGTGDQPQHF	TGTGCCAGCAGCGAGACGAGGGGGACAGGGGATCAGCCCCAGCATTTT
TRBV13	12	-	few	TRBJ2-1	CASSLEGNEQFF	TGTGCCAGCAGCCTAGAGGGCAATGAGCAGTTCTTC
TRBV6-5	11	-	many	TRBJ1-3	CASVSGNTIYF	TGTGCCAGTGTCTCTGGAAACACCATATATTTT
TRBV5-1	14	-	few	TRBJ2-1	CASSSRGEHNEQFF	TGCGCCAGCAGTTCACGGGGAGAGCACAATGAGCAGTTCTTC
TRBV6-1	15	-	few	TRBJ2-3	CASRPRDGRTDTQYF	TGTGCCAGCAGACCGAGAGACGGCCGCACAGATACGCAGTATTTT
TRBV10-3	13	-	many	TRBJ1-5	CAISDRYNLTQHF	TGTGCCATCAGTGACCGGTATAATCTTACCCAGCATTTT
TRBV20-1	13	TRBD1	few	TRBJ2-7	CSALGQGVYEQYF	TGCAGTGCTCTGGGACAGGGGGTCTACGAGCAGTACTTC
TRBV6-5	11	-	-	TRBJ2-7	CASSNVYEQYF	TGTGCCAGCAGCAACGTCTACGAGCAGTACTTC
TRBV6-6	13	-	-	TRBJ1-5	CASSLGNNQPQHF	TGTGCCAGCAGCCTTGGGAATAATCAGCCCCAGCATTTT
TRBV5-4	15	TRBD1	-	TRBJ2-5	CASSSPADREETQYF	TGTGCCAGCAGCTCCCCGGCTGACAGGGAAGAGACCCAGTACTTC
TRBV29-1	14	-	few	TRBJ1-3	CSVEYGTDGNTIYF	TGCAGCGTTGAATACGGGACGGATGGAAACACCATATATTTT
TRBV5-1	15	-	few	TRBJ2-5	CASSLISRVEETQYF	TGCGCCAGCAGCTTAATATCACGGGTGGAAGAGACCCAGTACTTC
TRBV10-3	11	-	-	TRBJ2-5	CASGTQETQYF	TGTGCCAGCGGTACACAAGAGACCCAGTACTTC
TRBV6-1	15	-	-	TRBJ1-5	CASHGAAGSNQPQHF	TGTGCCAGCCACGGGGCAGCGGGTAGCAATCAGCCCCAGCATTTT
TRBV2	14	-	few	TRBJ2-3	CASSVGQGTDTLYF	-
TRBV5-1	16	TRBD2	few	TRBJ2-5	CASSNRLAGGQETQYF	TGCGCCAGCAGCAATCGACTAGCGGGGGGCCAAGAGACCCAGTACTTC
TRBV4-1	15	-	-	TRBJ2-7	CASSPRGSGGDEQYF	TGCGCCAGCAGCCCTCGGGGATCAGGGGGGGATGAGCAGTACTTC
TRBV28	16	TRBD1	-	TRBJ2-7	CASSLVIGRGRNEQYF	TGTGCCAGCAGTTTAGTTATCGGCAGGGGGCGCAACGAGCAGTACTTC
TRBV5-4	17	TRBD2	few	TRBJ2-5	CASSLRLAGGAGETQYF	TGTGCCAGCAGCCTAAGACTAGCGGGTGGCGCCGGGGAGACCCAGTACTTC
TRBV5-1	14	-	few	TRBJ2-7	CASSLRLDGYEQYF	TGCGCCAGCAGCTTAAGGTTGGACGGGTACGAGCAGTACTTC